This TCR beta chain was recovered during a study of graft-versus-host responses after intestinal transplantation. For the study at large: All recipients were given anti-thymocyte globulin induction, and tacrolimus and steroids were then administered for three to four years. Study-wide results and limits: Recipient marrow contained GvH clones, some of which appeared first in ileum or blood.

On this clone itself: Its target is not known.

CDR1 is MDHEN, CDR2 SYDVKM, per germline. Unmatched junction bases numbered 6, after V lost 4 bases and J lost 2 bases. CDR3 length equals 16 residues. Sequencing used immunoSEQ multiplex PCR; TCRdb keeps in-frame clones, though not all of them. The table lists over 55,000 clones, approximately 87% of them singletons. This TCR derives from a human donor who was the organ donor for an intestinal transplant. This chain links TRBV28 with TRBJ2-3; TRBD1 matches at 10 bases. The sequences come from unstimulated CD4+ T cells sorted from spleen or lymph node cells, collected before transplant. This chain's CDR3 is CASSSHGTGDTDTQYF. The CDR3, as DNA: TGTGCCAGCAGTTCCCACGGGACAGGGGACACAGATACGCAGTATTTT.